The 10 T cell receptor beta chains listed next were all sequenced from one sample in a study of control samples from healthy donors and cancer patients. Profiling relied on immunoSEQ multiplex PCR, and the TCRdb table lists in-frame clones only, not all of them. The sample yields some 130,000 clones, about 90% seen once. The specimen was blood. All receptors derive from a woman between 50 and 59 years old in good health.

The gene calls are TRBV27 and TRBJ1-2; 7 bases align to TRBD1. Germline-derived CDR1 and CDR2 are MNHEY and SMNVEV (reference sequence). CDR3 length equals 15 residues. The ends lost 3 bases at V and 7 bases at J; junction bases unmatched: 11. CDR3 nucleotides: TGTGCCAGCAGTTTCGCGACAGGGAGCTTTGGTGGCTACACCTTC. The encoded protein is CASSFATGSFGGYTF.

This chain joins TRBV19 and TRBJ1-5; D remains unclear. Germline loops: CDR1 LNHDA, CDR2 SQIVND (reference sequence). This CDR3 has 13 amino acids. Trimming left V 3 bases short and J 3 bases short, with 6 bases between. CDR3 in DNA: TGTGCCAGTAGTATGCGGGTCAATCAGCCCCAGCATTTT. This gives the protein CASSMRVNQPQHF.

V gene TRBV24-1 combines with J gene TRBJ2-5; D is possibly TRBD2 (6 bases). Trimming removed 7 bases from V and 5 bases from J, with 13 bases in between. The CDR3 is 13 amino acids. Germline lookup yields CDR1 KGHDR and CDR2 SFDVKD. CDR3 region: CATSDAGKETQYF. As DNA, the CDR3 is TGTGCCACCAGCGACGCGGGGAAGGAGACCCAGTACTTC.

V usage is TRBV3-1 (or the pseudogene TRBV3-2) and J usage is TRBJ1-1; D is unresolved. CDR3 length equals 14 residues. Between the trimmed V and J ends, which lost 0 bases and 0 bases, there was a span of 5 bases. CDR1 and CDR2 from the germline V gene are LGHDT and YNNKEL (reference sequence). CDR3 loop: CASSQDSVNTEAFF. CDR3 bases: TGTGCCAGCAGCCAAGATTCCGTGAACACTGAAGCTTTCTTT.

The chain couples TRBV7-9 to TRBJ1-1; D uncertain. From germline, CDR1 is SEHNR and CDR2 FQNEAQ (reference sequence). Trimming removed 4 bases at V and 5 bases at J, with 5 bases between. The CDR3 loop spans 11 amino acids. CDR3 sequence reads: CASSSVTEAFF. The CDR3 DNA follows: TGTGCCAGCAGCTCCGTAACTGAAGCTTTCTTT.

This chain uses TRBV15 with TRBJ2-1; 10 bases are a match to TRBD2. Germline V gene lookup returns CDR1 LNHNV and CDR2 YYDKDF (reference sequence). V shed 0 bases, J shed 5 bases, and the junction held 7 bases outside the gene matches. The CDR3 loop spans 17 amino acids. The CDR3 coding sequence is TGTGCCACCAGCAGAGATCTTCCTAGCGGGGGTGACAATGAGCAGTTCTTC. As protein: CATSRDLPSGGDNEQFF.

This chain uses TRBV28 with TRBJ1-4, with a possible D match to TRBD1 (5 bases). The CDR3 contains 16 residues. The V end lost 6 bases, the J end lost 5 bases, and 19 bases lay between the germline ends. From germline, CDR1 is MDHEN and CDR2 SYDVKM. CDR3 loop: CASRGLTVLNNEKLFF. In nucleotides, the CDR3 is TGTGCCAGCAGAGGACTGACAGTGCTAAACAATGAAAAACTGTTTTTT.

V is TRBV7-9 and J is TRBJ2-7; TRBD2 matches at 7 bases. Trimming took 4 bases from V and 3 from J; bases not matched to a gene: 9. CDR1 SEHNR and CDR2 FQNEAQ come from the germline V gene (reference sequence). The CDR3 has 15 amino acids. The CDR3: CASSSETSPNYEQYF. The DNA of the CDR3 is TGTGCCAGCAGCTCCGAGACTAGCCCGAACTACGAGCAGTACTTC.

This chain connects TRBV5-1 to TRBJ1-3; 7 nucleotides agree with TRBD1. This CDR3 spans 14 amino acids. Germline V gene sequence: CDR1 SGHRS, CDR2 YFSETQ. J lost 4 bases, V lost 4 bases, and 5 bases had no gene match. CDR3 sequence: CASSLTGVGNTIYF. Written as DNA, the CDR3 is TGCGCCAGCAGCCTTACAGGGGTCGGAAACACCATATATTTT.

The V gene is TRBV4-1, the J gene TRBJ2-3, with 7 bases matching TRBD1. The CDR3 spans 16 residues. CDR1 is MGHRA and CDR2 is YSYEKL in the germline V gene. V shed 6 bases, J shed 4 bases, and the junction held 13 bases outside the gene matches. In nucleotides, the CDR3 is TGCGCCAGCAGGCCCGCATTTAGACAGGGACCAGATACGCAGTATTTT. Translation gives CASRPAFRQGPDTQYF.